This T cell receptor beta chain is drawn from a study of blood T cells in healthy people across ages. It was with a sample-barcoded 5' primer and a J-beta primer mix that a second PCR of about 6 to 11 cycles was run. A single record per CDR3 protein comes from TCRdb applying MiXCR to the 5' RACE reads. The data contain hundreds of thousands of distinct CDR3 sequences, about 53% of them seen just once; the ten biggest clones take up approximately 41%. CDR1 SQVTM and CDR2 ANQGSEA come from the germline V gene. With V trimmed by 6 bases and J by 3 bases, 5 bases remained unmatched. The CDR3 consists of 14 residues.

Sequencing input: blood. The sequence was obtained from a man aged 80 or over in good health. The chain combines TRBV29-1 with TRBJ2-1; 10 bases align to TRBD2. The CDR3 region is CSVLTSGRYNEQFF. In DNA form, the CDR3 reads TGCAGCGTCCTGACTAGCGGGCGCTACAATGAGCAGTTCTTC.